The 26 T cell receptor beta chains below come from one sample, sequenced in a study of tumor-infiltrating lymphocytes in oesophageal squamous cell carcinoma. TCRdb independently ran MiXCR on the PCR reads; one entry per CDR3 protein. The table has 20,000 to 25,000 distinct CDR3 sequences, about a third seen once; the top ten hold about 18%. The sample consisted of esophageal tumor tissue. The receptors were gathered from a female donor with esophageal squamous cell carcinoma.

This sequence joins TRBV9 and TRBJ1-1; D is unresolved. CDR1 SGDLS and CDR2 YYNGEE come from the germline V gene. Trimming stripped 0 bases from V and 1 base from J, with 7 bases between. The CDR3 extends over 14 amino acids. The CDR3 bases are TGTGCCAGCAGCGTAGGATCAGCGAACACTGAAGCTTTCTTT. Residues: CASSVGSANTEAFF.

In this sample, this clonotype turned up many times. The gene calls are TRBV19 and TRBJ2-6; 7 bases are shared with TRBD2. CDR3 length equals 15 residues. Per the germline V gene, CDR1 is LNHDA and CDR2 is SQIVND (reference sequence). J gave up 0 bases and V 11 bases, and 7 bases lay outside the gene matches. The DNA of the CDR3 is TGTGCCGCCGGGGGGAGGGACTCTGGGGCCAACGTCCTGACTTTC. It is translated as CAAGGRDSGANVLTF.

This chain joins TRBV20-1 and TRBJ2-5; 8 bases match TRBD1. The trim removed 4 bases at V and 4 bases at J, leaving 8 bases unmatched. The CDR3 is 14 amino acids. CDR1 is DFQATT and CDR2 is SNEGSKA in the germline V gene (reference sequence). The CDR3 nucleotides are TGCAGTGCTAAGCCCGGACAGGGTGTAGAGACCCAGTACTTC. Protein: CSAKPGQGVETQYF.

This clonotype was seen ten or more times. For the CDR3, the DNA is TGCGCCAGCAGCTCCGGGATGAATCAGCCCCAGCATTTT. Its translation: CASSSGMNQPQHF. The chain employs TRBV10-1 and TRBJ1-5; no clear D gene. Trimming took off 6 bases at V and 4 bases at J, with 10 bases between the two ends. Germline assignment: CDR1 WNHNN and CDR2 SYGVQD (reference sequence). This CDR3 region has 13 residues.

This clonotype appeared many times. Relative to the germline gene, one junction end is altered; a read error may explain this. The chain employs TRBV24-1 and TRBJ2-7; 8 nucleotides align to TRBD1. The CDR3 spans 17 residues. Germline V gene sequence: CDR1 KGHDR, CDR2 SFDVKD. As DNA, the CDR3 is TGTGCCACCAGTGCTTTGGACAGGGTCCCGTACCGTTACGAGCAGTACTTC. It translates to CATSALDRVPYRYEQYF.

This chain joins TRBV6-2 or TRBV6-3 and TRBJ2-5; 13 nucleotides align to TRBD2. Germline V gene sequence: CDR1 MNHEY, CDR2 SVGEGT. V was clipped by 7 bases and J by 5 bases; unmatched bases: 16. The CDR3 covers 18 residues. The CDR3: CASTLLFRTSGGLETQYF. The CDR3 nucleotides read TGTGCCAGCACTCTCCTCTTCCGGACTAGCGGGGGTCTGGAGACCCAGTACTTC.

The V gene is TRBV7-3, the J gene TRBJ2-5; 7 bases map to TRBD2. The CDR3 extends over 14 amino acids. V lost 0 bases and J lost 5; bases outside the gene matches: 3. Looked up from germline, CDR1 is SGHTA and CDR2 is FQGTGA. The CDR3 loop reads CASSLTGRGETQYF. Written as DNA, the CDR3 is TGTGCCAGCAGCTTAACTGGGAGGGGCGAGACCCAGTACTTC.

On this clonotype itself: With a much larger clone just one base away, this may be a read error. The chain recombines TRBV10-3 with TRBJ2-5; 16 bases align to TRBD2. Germline V gene lookup returns CDR1 ENHRY and CDR2 SYGVKD. The CDR3 length is 15 residues. The trim removed 3 bases at V and 11 bases at J, leaving 6 bases unmatched. The CDR3 protein is CAISEGTSGRGRQYF. The CDR3 DNA is TGTGCCATCAGTGAAGGGACTAGCGGGAGGGGCCGGCAGTACTTC.

In its sample, this clonotype was seen a few times. The chain combines TRBV20-1 with TRBJ2-1; weak D call: TRBD2 (5 bases). The CDR3 length is 13 residues. Germline values: CDR1 DFQATT, CDR2 SNEGSKA (reference sequence). Deletions cut 4 bases from V and 12 bases from J, with 19 bases between. For the CDR3, the DNA is TGCAGTGCTAACCCCGACGGGAATATTGGGCAGTTCTTC. This sequence encodes CSANPDGNIGQFF.

In regard to this clonotype: This CDR3 is missing its conserved last phenylalanine or tryptophan, likely due to a read error. The limits of the CDR3 on the DNA are not certain, so only TCRdb's listed CDR3 is given. V gene TRBV5-1 combines with J gene TRBJ2-3; the tabulated D call, TRBD1, remains unverified against the DNA. The CDR3 totals 16 residues, both ends included. CDR1 and CDR2 (germline): SGHRS, YFSETQ. CDR3 residues: CASSFVPRDRSNEQFS.

By share of the sample, this clonotype is medium-sized. V is TRBV7-8 and J is TRBJ2-1; 7 positions agree with TRBD2. Trimming cost V 5 bases and J 6 bases; bases outside gene matches: 13. CDR3 length: 16 residues. Germline V gene lookup returns CDR1 SGHVS and CDR2 FQNEAQ. The CDR3, as DNA: TGTGCCAGCAGCATAAGTGGCGGGAGAGCCCTCAATGAGCAGTTCTTC. Translated: CASSISGGRALNEQFF.

This clonotype was counted at least ten times. The chain is built from TRBV19 and TRBJ2-5; 7 bases line up with TRBD2. Looked up from germline, CDR1 is LNHDA and CDR2 is SQIVND (reference sequence). CDR3 length: 14 amino acids. J lost 4 bases, V lost 5 bases, and 7 bases had no gene match. The CDR3 DNA reads TGTGCCAGTAGTGGCAGGGAGGGCCGAGAGACCCAGTACTTC. As protein: CASSGREGRETQYF.

This clonotype was observed a handful of times. This chain connects TRBV15 to TRBJ1-1; weak D call: TRBD1 (6 bases). This CDR3 has 14 residues. Germline V gene data show CDR1 as LNHNV and CDR2 as YYDKDF (reference sequence). V lost 6 bases, J lost 3 bases, and 14 bases lay in between. CDR3 DNA sequence: TGTGCCACCAGGACCACAGGGACCTACACTGAAGCTTTCTTT. This codes for CATRTTGTYTEAFF.

This clonotype was recorded at least ten times. V is TRBV28 and J is TRBJ1-6; 8 bases agree with TRBD1. Germline V lookup: CDR1 MDHEN, CDR2 SYDVKM. This CDR3 spans 15 amino acids. In DNA form, the CDR3 reads TGTGCTGCTCGGACAGGGCCCCTTTATAATTCACCCCTCCACTTT. This encodes CAARTGPLYNSPLHF.

By sample fraction, this clonotype is medium-sized. With a much larger clone just one base away, this may be a read error. The chain recombines TRBV7-2 with TRBJ2-7, with TRBD2 matching over 14 bases. Germline V CDR1 and CDR2: SGHTA, FQGNSA. After removal of 5 bases from V and 7 bases from J, the junction contained 10 bases not matched to a gene. CDR3 length: 16 residues. CDR3 in amino acids: CASSTRTSGRYNEQYF. CDR3 coding DNA: TGTGCCAGCAGCACTCGGACTAGCGGGAGGTACAATGAGCAGTACTTC.

V and J are TRBV7-6 and TRBJ2-5; D could derive from TRBD1 or TRBD2 (5 bases each). CDR3 size: 16 residues. Looked up from germline, CDR1 is SGHVS and CDR2 is FNYEAQ. The V and J ends lost 6 bases and 5 bases respectively, with 22 bases between them. The CDR3 DNA sequence: TGTGCCAGCAGGAAGAGGGGCTCCGACGTTGGGGAGACCCAGTACTTC. Translated: CASRKRGSDVGETQYF.

By frequency in the sample, this clonotype is medium-sized. The chain combines TRBV7-9 with TRBJ2-5, with D unclear. The CDR3 consists of 16 residues. CDR1 and CDR2 from the germline V gene are SEHNR and FQNEAQ (reference sequence). The V gene lost 1 base and the J gene lost 5 bases, with 17 bases spanning the gap. CDR3 residues: CASSLGEAQGSETQYF. CDR3 bases: TGTGCCAGCAGCTTAGGGGAAGCCCAAGGTTCGGAGACCCAGTACTTC.

This clonotype was counted ten times or more. The rearrangement links TRBV6-1 to TRBJ2-7; a possible D gene is TRBD1 (7 bases). With 5 bases removed from V and 9 bases from J, the gap between germline ends came to 17 bases. The CDR3 runs to 13 residues. CDR1 is MNHNS, CDR2 SASEGT, per germline. The CDR3 DNA reads TGTGCCAGCAGTCGCAGGGGGGCAGATACGCAGTACTTC. Amino acid sequence: CASSRRGADTQYF.

This chain links TRBV11-2 with TRBJ2-6; D is ambiguous. V dropped 5 bases and J dropped 18 bases, with 8 bases sitting between them. The CDR3 is made up of 9 amino acids. Germline values: CDR1 SGHAT, CDR2 FQNNGV. CDR3 coding DNA: TGTGCCAGCAGCCGCTGGGCGACTTTC. Its translation: CASSRWATF.

This clonotype was seen repeatedly, ten times or more. The chain joins TRBV10-3 to TRBJ1-1; TRBD1 agrees at 7 bases. Germline assignment: CDR1 ENHRY and CDR2 SYGVKD. CDR3 length: 13 amino acids. J lost 4 bases, V lost 10 bases, and 9 bases had no gene match. The CDR3 protein is CATATGVGTEAFF. Written as DNA, the CDR3 is TGTGCCACCGCCACAGGGGTAGGCACTGAAGCTTTCTTT.

This clonotype has only one observation. This clone may be a read error of a much larger clone one base away. This chain links TRBV15 with TRBJ2-7, with D perhaps TRBD1 (5 bases). The closer fit of TRBJ2-1 to the DNA end suggests the J call may be wrong. CDR3 size: 14 residues. The germline gives CDR1 LNHNV, CDR2 YYDKDF (reference sequence). The chain's CDR3 is CATSRSPQGYEQFF. As DNA, the CDR3 is TGTGCCACCAGCAGATCACCTCAGGGCTACGAGCAGTTCTTC.

This clonotype was found many times. The V and J genes are TRBV6-1 and TRBJ2-2, with D perhaps assigned TRBD1 or TRBD2 (5 bases each). Germline V gene lookup returns CDR1 MNHNS and CDR2 SASEGT. The V end lost 8 bases, the J end lost 6 bases, and 10 bases lay between the germline ends. This CDR3 region has 12 residues. The CDR3, as DNA: TGTGCCAGCCTCCTGGGACCCGGGGAGCTGTTTTTT. It translates to CASLLGPGELFF.

This clonotype was found a few times. The chain couples TRBV7-2 to TRBJ2-7, with 9 bases that match TRBD1. With the DNA end fitting TRBJ2-5 better, the J assignment may be wrong. Germline V lookup: CDR1 SGHTA, CDR2 FQGNSA. The CDR3 sequence is 16 residues long. This CDR3 is CASSAYRGRGLETQYF. The DNA of the CDR3 is TGTGCCAGCAGCGCCTACAGGGGGCGCGGTCTAGAGACCCAGTACTTC.

This clonotype came up a few times. This chain links TRBV2 with TRBJ2-7; 8 bases agree with TRBD2. Trimming removed 4 bases from V and 7 bases from J; junction bases left unmatched: 3. CDR3 length: 12 residues. CDR1 SNHLY and CDR2 FYNNEI come from the germline V gene. As DNA, the CDR3 is TGTGCCAGCAGTGTCGGGGGGGATGAGCAGTACTTC. Its translation: CASSVGGDEQYF.

There are many counts of this clonotype. With a much larger clone just one base away, this may be a read error. V is TRBV7-8 and J is TRBJ2-5; 7 bases match TRBD2. Trimming cost V 5 bases and J 11 bases; bases outside gene matches: 20. The germline CDR1 and CDR2 sequences are SGHVS and FQNEAQ. The CDR3 loop spans 16 amino acids. In DNA form, the CDR3 reads TGTGCCAGCAGCATAAGTGGCGGGAGAGCCCTCAATGAGCAGTACTTC. Amino acids: CASSISGGRALNEQYF.

The rearrangement uses TRBV7-3 and TRBJ2-3; 8 bases are a match to TRBD2. This CDR3 has 15 amino acids. The V segment lost 5 bases and the J segment 2 bases; nucleotides outside the gene matches: 6. The germline V gene encodes CDR1 SGHTA and CDR2 FQGTGA. The CDR3: CASSRLAGYTDTQYF. CDR3 sequence (DNA): TGTGCCAGCAGCCGGCTAGCGGGCTACACAGATACGCAGTATTTT.